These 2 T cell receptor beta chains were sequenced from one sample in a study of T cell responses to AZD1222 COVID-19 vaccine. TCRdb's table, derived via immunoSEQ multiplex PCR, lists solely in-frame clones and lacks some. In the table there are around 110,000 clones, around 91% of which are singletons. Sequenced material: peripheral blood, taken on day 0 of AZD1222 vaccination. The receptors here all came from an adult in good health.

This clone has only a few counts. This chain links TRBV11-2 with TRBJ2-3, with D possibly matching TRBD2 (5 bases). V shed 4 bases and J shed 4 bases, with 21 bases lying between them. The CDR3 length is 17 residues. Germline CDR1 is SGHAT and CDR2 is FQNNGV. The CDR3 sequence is CASSSGGGSGGSDTQYF. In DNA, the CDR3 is TGTGCCAGCAGCTCCGGAGGCGGGTCCGGAGGATCAGATACGCAGTATTTT.

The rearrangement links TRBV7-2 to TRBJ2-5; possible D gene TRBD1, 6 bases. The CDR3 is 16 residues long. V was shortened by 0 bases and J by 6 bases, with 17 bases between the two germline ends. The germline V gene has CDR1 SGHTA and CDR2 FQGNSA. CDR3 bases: TGTGCCAGCAGCTTAGCGGGGGCCGGCAGGGGAAAGACCCAGTACTTC. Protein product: CASSLAGAGRGKTQYF.